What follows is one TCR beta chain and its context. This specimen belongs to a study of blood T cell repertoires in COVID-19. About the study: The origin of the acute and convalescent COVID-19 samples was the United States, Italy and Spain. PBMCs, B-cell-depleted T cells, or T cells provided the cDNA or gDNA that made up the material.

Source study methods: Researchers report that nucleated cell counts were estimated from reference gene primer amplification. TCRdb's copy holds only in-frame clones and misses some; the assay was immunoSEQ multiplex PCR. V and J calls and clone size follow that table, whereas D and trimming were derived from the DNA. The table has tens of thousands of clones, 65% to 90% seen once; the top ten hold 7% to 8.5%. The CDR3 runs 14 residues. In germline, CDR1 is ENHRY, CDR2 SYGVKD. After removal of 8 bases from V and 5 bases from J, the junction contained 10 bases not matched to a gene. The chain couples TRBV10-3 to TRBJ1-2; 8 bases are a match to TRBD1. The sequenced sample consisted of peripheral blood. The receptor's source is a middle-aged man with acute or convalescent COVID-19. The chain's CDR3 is CAIDGQGIGYGYTF. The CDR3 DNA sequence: TGTGCCATCGATGGACAGGGAATTGGGTATGGCTACACCTTC.